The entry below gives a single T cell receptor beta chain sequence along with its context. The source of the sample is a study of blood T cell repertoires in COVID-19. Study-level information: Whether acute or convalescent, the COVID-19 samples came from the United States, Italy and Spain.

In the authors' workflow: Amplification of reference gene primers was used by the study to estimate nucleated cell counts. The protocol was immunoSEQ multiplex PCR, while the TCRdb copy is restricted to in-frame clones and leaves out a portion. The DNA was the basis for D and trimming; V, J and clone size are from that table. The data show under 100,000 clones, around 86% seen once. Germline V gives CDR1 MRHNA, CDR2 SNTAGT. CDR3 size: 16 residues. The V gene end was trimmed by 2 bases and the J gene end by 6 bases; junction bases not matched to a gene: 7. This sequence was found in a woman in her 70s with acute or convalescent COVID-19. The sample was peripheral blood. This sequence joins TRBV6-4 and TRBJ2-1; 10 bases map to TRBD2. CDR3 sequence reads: CASSDLERGGVNEQFF. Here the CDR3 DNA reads TGTGCCAGCAGTGACCTCGAGCGGGGGGGAGTCAATGAGCAGTTCTTC.